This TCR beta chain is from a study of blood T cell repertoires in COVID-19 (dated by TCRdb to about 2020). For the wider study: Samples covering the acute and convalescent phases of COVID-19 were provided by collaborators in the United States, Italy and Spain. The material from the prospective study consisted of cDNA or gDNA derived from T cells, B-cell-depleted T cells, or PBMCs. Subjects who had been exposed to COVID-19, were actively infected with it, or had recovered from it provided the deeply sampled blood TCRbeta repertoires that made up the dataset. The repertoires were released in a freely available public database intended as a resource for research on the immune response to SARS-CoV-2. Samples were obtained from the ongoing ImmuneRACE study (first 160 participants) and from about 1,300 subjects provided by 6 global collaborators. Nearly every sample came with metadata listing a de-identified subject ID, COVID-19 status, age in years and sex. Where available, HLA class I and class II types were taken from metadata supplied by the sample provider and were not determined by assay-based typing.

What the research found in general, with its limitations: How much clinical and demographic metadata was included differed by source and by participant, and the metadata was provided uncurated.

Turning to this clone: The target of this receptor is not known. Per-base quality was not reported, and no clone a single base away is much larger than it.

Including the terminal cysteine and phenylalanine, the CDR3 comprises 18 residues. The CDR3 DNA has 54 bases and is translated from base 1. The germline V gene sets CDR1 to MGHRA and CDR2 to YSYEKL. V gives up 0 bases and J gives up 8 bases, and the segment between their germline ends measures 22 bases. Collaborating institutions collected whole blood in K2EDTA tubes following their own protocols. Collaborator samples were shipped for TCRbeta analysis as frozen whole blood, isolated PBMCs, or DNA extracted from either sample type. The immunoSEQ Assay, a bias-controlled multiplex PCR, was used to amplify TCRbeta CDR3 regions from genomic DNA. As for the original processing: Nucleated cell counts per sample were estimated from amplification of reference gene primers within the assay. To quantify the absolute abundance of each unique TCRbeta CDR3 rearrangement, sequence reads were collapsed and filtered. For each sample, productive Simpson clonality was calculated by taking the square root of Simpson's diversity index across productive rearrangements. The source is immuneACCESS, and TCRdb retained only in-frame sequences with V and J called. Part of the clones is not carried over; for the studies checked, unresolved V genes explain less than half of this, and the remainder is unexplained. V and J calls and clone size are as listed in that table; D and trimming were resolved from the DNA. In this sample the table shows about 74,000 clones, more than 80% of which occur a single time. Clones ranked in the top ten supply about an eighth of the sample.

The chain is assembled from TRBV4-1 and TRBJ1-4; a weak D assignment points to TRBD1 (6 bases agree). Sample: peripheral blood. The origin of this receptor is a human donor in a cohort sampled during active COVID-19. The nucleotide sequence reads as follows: TGCGCCAGCAGCCAAGATCTTATAGGGGGTCGAGGTGGGGAAAAACTGTTTTTT. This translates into CASSQDLIGGRGGEKLFF.